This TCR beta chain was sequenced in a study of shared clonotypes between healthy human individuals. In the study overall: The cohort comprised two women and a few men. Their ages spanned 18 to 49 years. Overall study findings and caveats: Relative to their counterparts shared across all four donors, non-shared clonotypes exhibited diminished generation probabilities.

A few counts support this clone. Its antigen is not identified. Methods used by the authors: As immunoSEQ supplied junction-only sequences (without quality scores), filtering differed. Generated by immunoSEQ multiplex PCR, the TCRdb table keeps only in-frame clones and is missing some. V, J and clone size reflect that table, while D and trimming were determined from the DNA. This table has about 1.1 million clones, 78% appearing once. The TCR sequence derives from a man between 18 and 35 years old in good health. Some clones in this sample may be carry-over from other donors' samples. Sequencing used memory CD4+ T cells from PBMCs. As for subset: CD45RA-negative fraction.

In nucleotides, the CDR3 is TGCGCCAGCAGCTCAGGACCCGCCATTGAAGCTTTCTTT. Protein: CASSSGPAIEAFF. The rearrangement joins TRBV5-1 to TRBJ1-1; no clear D. Germline V lookup: CDR1 SGHRS, CDR2 YFSETQ. The germline V and J ends were trimmed by 3 bases and 7 bases, with 13 bases remaining between them. This CDR3 has 13 amino acids.